The 15 T cell receptor beta chains listed next were all sequenced from one sample in a study of graft-versus-host responses after intestinal transplantation. TCRdb keeps only in-frame clones here, not all; method: immunoSEQ multiplex PCR. The sample includes around 21,000 clones, 56% of them seen just once. The sequencing used alloreactive CD4+ T cells from a mixed lymphocyte reaction culture, collected before intestinal transplant. Subset of the sample: CFSE-low proliferating T cells sorted from roughly 6-day pre-transplant mixed lymphocyte reaction (GvH or HvG direction). The source of these receptors is a human patient who received an intestinal transplant.

This clone has just one count. V and J are TRBV5-1 and TRBJ2-1; 8 bases are a match to TRBD1. The V segment lost 0 bases and the J segment 2 bases; nucleotides outside the gene matches: 4. The germline gives CDR1 SGHRS, CDR2 YFSETQ. The CDR3 runs to 16 residues. CDR3 bases: TGCGCCAGCAGCTTGGGGACAGGGTCGACCTACAATGAGCAGTTCTTC. It specifies CASSLGTGSTYNEQFF.

The chain combines TRBV7-2 with TRBJ1-5, with D perhaps TRBD1 (6 bases). Deletions cut 0 bases from V and 4 bases from J, with 13 bases between. The germline CDR1 and CDR2 sequences are SGHTA and FQGNSA. The CDR3 runs to 16 residues. The CDR3 sequence: CASSLARGAGNQPQHF. For the CDR3, the DNA is TGTGCCAGCAGCTTAGCGCGGGGGGCCGGAAATCAGCCCCAGCATTTT.

The chain carries TRBV2 and TRBJ1-1; 7 bases align to TRBD1. The CDR3 sequence is 13 residues long. After removal of 7 bases from V and 3 bases from J, the junction contained 5 bases not matched to a gene. Germline values: CDR1 SNHLY, CDR2 FYNNEI. CDR3 DNA sequence: TGTGCCAGCAAGAAGGGGGCTTACACTGAAGCTTTCTTT. This sequence encodes CASKKGAYTEAFF.

This rearrangement joins TRBV7-3 to TRBJ2-1, with 7 bases lining up with TRBD2. CDR1 is SGHTA and CDR2 is FQGTGA in the germline V gene. This CDR3 is built from 15 residues. V trimming: 2 bases; J trimming: 12 bases; junction bases outside the gene matches: 13. The DNA for the CDR3 is TGTGCCAGCAGCTTAGGGGCTAGCGGACCAGTCCTGCAGTTCTTC. It is translated as CASSLGASGPVLQFF.

The chain links TRBV6-5 to TRBJ2-6, with D perhaps matching TRBD1 (5 bases). V gave up 0 bases and J gave up 4 bases, with 10 bases separating them. The germline V gene has CDR1 MNHEY and CDR2 SVGAGI. CDR3 length equals 16 residues. CDR3 bases: TGTGCCAGCAGTTACTCCAGGGTGGGGGGGGCCAACGTCCTGACTTTC. Encoded protein: CASSYSRVGGANVLTF.

V usage is TRBV7-6 and J usage is TRBJ2-2; 14 nucleotides line up with TRBD2. Germline values: CDR1 SGHVS, CDR2 FNYEAQ. The CDR3 runs 16 residues. With V trimmed by 5 bases and J by 5 bases, 4 bases remained unmatched. The CDR3 nucleotides are TGTGCCAGCAGCCCGGGGACTAGCGGGAGAACCGGGGAGCTGTTTTTT. It translates to CASSPGTSGRTGELFF. The complete variable domain, with remaining parts taken from reference TRBV7-6 and TRBJ2-2, reads GAGVSQSPRYKVTKRGQDVALRCDPISGHVSLYWYRQALGQGPEFLTYFNYEAQQDKSGLPNDRFSAERPEGSISTLTIQRTEQRDSAMYRCASSPGTSGRTGELFFGEGSRLTVL.

The chain employs TRBV7-2 and TRBJ1-1, with 9 bases fitting TRBD1. The CDR3 sequence is 16 residues long. The germline CDR1 and CDR2 sequences are SGHTA and FQGNSA. Trimming cost V 3 bases and J 4 bases; bases outside gene matches: 9. CDR3 region: CASSLLQGARTTEAFF. The CDR3 region has the DNA TGTGCCAGCAGCTTGCTACAGGGGGCGCGGACCACTGAAGCTTTCTTT.

The chain carries TRBV7-2 and TRBJ1-2, with 11 bases fitting TRBD1. The V gene's germline CDR1 is SGHTA and CDR2 FQGNSA. With V trimmed by 2 bases and J by 8 bases, 4 bases remained unmatched. This CDR3 is 14 amino acids long. The CDR3 DNA is TGTGCCAGCAGCTTACGGACAGGGGGCGCGGGCTACACCTTC. As protein: CASSLRTGGAGYTF.

DNA of the CDR3: TGTGCCAGCTCACCAGTGGGGACAGAGGAGGGCTACACCTTC. Its protein is CASSPVGTEEGYTF. This chain connects TRBV18 to TRBJ1-2; 7 nucleotides line up with TRBD1. CDR1 and CDR2 (germline): KGHSH, LQKENI. The CDR3 is made up of 14 amino acids. After removal of 2 bases from V and 8 bases from J, the junction contained 8 bases not matched to a gene.

DNA for the CDR3: TGTGCCAGCAGCTTAGTCCCCCGGGACAGCCCCTATAGCAATCAGCCCCAGCATTTT. It encodes CASSLVPRDSPYSNQPQHF. The chain combines TRBV7-8 with TRBJ1-5, with 7 bases matching TRBD1. The CDR3 has 19 residues. Unmatched junction bases numbered 12, after V lost 1 base and J lost 0 bases. Germline-derived CDR1 and CDR2 are SGHVS and FQNEAQ.

This chain uses TRBV27 with TRBJ2-6, with D uncertain. The CDR3 runs 13 residues. Deletions cut 6 bases from V and 0 bases from J, with 3 bases between. Germline assignment: CDR1 MNHEY and CDR2 SMNVEV (reference sequence). CDR3 coding DNA: TGTGCCAGCAGACACTCTGGGGCCAACGTCCTGACTTTC. This gives the protein CASRHSGANVLTF.

This clone was counted a few times. CDR3 loop: CASSTSGLAIYNEQFF. The CDR3 bases are TGTGCCAGTAGTACCAGCGGACTAGCGATATACAATGAGCAGTTCTTC. The chain couples TRBV19 to TRBJ2-1; the match to TRBD2 covers 9 bases. Per germline, CDR1 LNHDA and CDR2 SQIVND (reference sequence). V shed 4 bases, J shed 4 bases, and the junction held 8 bases outside the gene matches. This CDR3 spans 16 amino acids.

The chain links TRBV5-6 to TRBJ2-5; 14 bases align to TRBD2. This CDR3 comprises 16 residues. The germline gives CDR1 SGHDT, CDR2 YYEEEE. V was clipped by 2 bases and J by 5 bases; unmatched bases: 5. CDR3 nucleotides: TGTGCCAGCAGCTTCCGGACTAGCGGGGGGACGGAGACCCAGTACTTC. Translated, it gives CASSFRTSGGTETQYF.

This clone was observed a handful of times. Other nucleotide sequences from this sample produce the same CDR3. This chain uses TRBV7-9 with TRBJ1-1; the D gene is possibly TRBD1 (5 bases). With 2 bases removed from V and 4 bases from J, the gap between germline ends came to 8 bases. The CDR3 has 13 residues. CDR1 SEHNR and CDR2 FQNEAQ come from the germline V gene (reference sequence). The CDR3 sequence: CASSLLTGTEAFF. The CDR3 DNA sequence: TGTGCCAGCAGCTTACTAACAGGCACTGAAGCTTTCTTT. Full variable domain (outside the CDR3, taken from reference TRBV7-9 and TRBJ1-1): DTGVSQNPRHKITKRGQNVTFRCDPISEHNRLYWYRQTLGQGPEFLTYFQNEAQLEKSRLLSDRFSAERPKGSFSTLEIQRTEQGDSAMYLCASSLLTGTEAFFGQGTRLTVV.

This clone appeared once. The chain has TRBV7-2 and TRBJ1-2; TRBD1 aligns across 8 bases. CDR1 SGHTA and CDR2 FQGNSA come from the germline V gene. This CDR3 has 14 amino acids. After removal of 6 bases from V and 4 bases from J, the junction contained 7 bases not matched to a gene. CDR3 residues: CASRTTGEVYGYTF. The CDR3 DNA reads as TGTGCCAGCAGGACGACAGGGGAGGTCTATGGCTACACCTTC.